This passage covers 16 T cell receptor beta chains from one sample sequenced in a study of regulatory T cells in long-lasting Graves disease. As for time point: newly diagnosed GD, antithyroid drugs for less than 3 months. The TCR library was prepared using RNA isolated from PBMCs. Combining iRepertoire HTBI primers with Arm-PCR of CDR3 regions, the authors built TCR beta libraries. From the multiplex PCR reads, TCRdb called clonotypes with MiXCR, one entry per CDR3 protein. Of some 560,000 distinct CDR3 sequences detected, roughly 15% appear once; the ten largest clones hold 20% to 25%. The same sample was also used in a study of T cells in Graves' hyperthyroidism and ophthalmopathy.

The source was peripheral blood mononuclear cells (PBMCs), collected at new diagnosis, from a patient treated with antithyroid drugs. The receptors stem from a middle-aged woman with Graves disease.

The chain employs TRBV5-1 and TRBJ1-1, with 10 positions matching TRBD1. Germline values: CDR1 SGHRS, CDR2 YFSETQ. There are 13 residues in the CDR3. V gave up 4 bases and J gave up 7 bases; unmatched junction bases: 4. CDR3 coding DNA: TGCGCCAGCAGCGTGGACAGGGGGAGTGAAGCTTTCTTT. This gives the protein CASSVDRGSEAFF.

The V and J genes are TRBV2 and TRBJ2-2, with TRBD2 matching over 7 bases. Looked up from germline, CDR1 is SNHLY and CDR2 is FYNNEI. The length of the CDR3 is 13 residues. The V segment lost 6 bases and the J segment 5 bases; nucleotides outside the gene matches: 3. The CDR3 reads CASRTGGTGELFF. The CDR3 region has the DNA TGTGCCAGCAGGACCGGGGGGACCGGGGAGCTGTTTTTT.

In regard to this clonotype: The CDR3 carries no conserved terminal phenylalanine or tryptophan, so it likely arises from a read error. The gene calls are TRBV20-1 and TRBJ1-1; possibly TRBD1 for D (5 bases). V lost 3 bases to trimming and J lost 0 bases, with 14 bases between them. The V gene's germline CDR1 is DFQATT and CDR2 SNEGSKA (reference sequence). The CDR3 totals 15 residues. For the CDR3, the DNA is TGCAGTGCTAGGGGGTCCGAAGGGGTGAACACTGAAGCTTTCCTT. It codes for CSARGSEGVNTEAFL.

A remark on this clonotype: This clone may be a read error of a much larger clone one base away. V usage is TRBV11-3 and J usage is TRBJ2-4, with TRBD1 matching over 9 bases. The V gene end was trimmed by 5 bases and the J gene end by 13 bases; junction bases not matched to a gene: 12. Germline V lookup: CDR1 SGHNT, CDR2 YENEEA. The CDR3 covers 14 residues. The CDR3, as DNA: TGTGCCAGCAGCAACCGGGACAGGGTGGGTGAGCAGTACTTC. Its translation is CASSNRDRVGEQYF. Full variable domain (rest looked up from reference TRBV11-3 and TRBJ2-4): EAGVVQSPRYKIIEKKQPVAFWCNPISGHNTLYWYLQNLGQGPELLIRYENEEAVDDSQLPKDRFSAERLKGVDSTLKIQPAELGDSAVYLCASSNRDRVGEQYFGAGTRLSVL.

The chain's CDR3 is CSAVDTLSSYNSPLHF. The DNA of the CDR3 is TGCAGTGCTGTCGACACCTTGAGCTCCTATAATTCACCCCTCCACTTT. The chain links TRBV20-1 to TRBJ1-6; D not resolved. The CDR3 length is 16 residues. In germline, CDR1 is DFQATT, CDR2 SNEGSKA (reference sequence). V was pared by 5 bases and J by 0 bases, with 14 bases between.

This clonotype was seen a handful of times. The chain links TRBV19 to TRBJ1-1; no clear D. V was shortened by 1 base and J by 2 bases, with 11 bases between the two germline ends. Per the germline V gene, CDR1 is LNHDA and CDR2 is SQIVND (reference sequence). The CDR3 contains 15 residues. CDR3 amino acids: CASSIGGKVNTEAFF. CDR3 coding DNA: TGTGCCAGTAGTATAGGTGGGAAAGTCAACACTGAAGCTTTCTTT. Drawing the rest from reference TRBV19 and TRBJ1-1, the complete variable domain is DGGITQSPKYLFRKEGQNVTLSCEQNLNHDAMYWYRQDPGQGLRLIYYSQIVNDFQKGDIAEGYSVSREKKESFPLTVTSAQKNPTAFYLCASSIGGKVNTEAFFGQGTRLTVV.

This clonotype was counted ten times or more. V usage is TRBV20-1 and J usage is TRBJ2-1; D unresolved. CDR3 size: 16 residues. V lost 0 bases to trimming and J lost 2 bases, with 14 bases between them. Germline CDR1 reads DFQATT; CDR2 reads SNEGSKA (reference sequence). The CDR3, as DNA: TGCAGTGCTAGAGATGAATGGGAACGGGCCTACAATGAGCAGTTCTTC. Encoded protein: CSARDEWERAYNEQFF.

This clonotype appeared many times. Germline is not matched at one junction end, which may reflect a read error. This chain joins TRBV20-1 and TRBJ1-2; the D is unclear. The CDR3 totals 13 residues. From germline, CDR1 is DFQATT and CDR2 SNEGSKA (reference sequence). The CDR3 loop reads CSARDTAPYGYTF. For the CDR3, the DNA is TGCAGTGCTCGAGACACTGCCCCCTATGGCTACACCTTC.

This clonotype came up many times. The gene calls are TRBV19 and TRBJ1-2, with 7 bases aligning to TRBD1. Per germline, CDR1 LNHDA and CDR2 SQIVND (reference sequence). The CDR3 is 13 residues long. J was trimmed by 7 bases and V by 7 bases; bases with no gene match: 9. The CDR3 is CASTLDRAGGYTF. The CDR3 region has the DNA TGTGCCAGTACCCTCGACAGGGCAGGTGGCTACACCTTC. Full variable domain (missing parts from reference TRBV19 and TRBJ1-2): DGGITQSPKYLFRKEGQNVTLSCEQNLNHDAMYWYRQDPGQGLRLIYYSQIVNDFQKGDIAEGYSVSREKKESFPLTVTSAQKNPTAFYLCASTLDRAGGYTFGSGTRLTVV.

The sample holds many counts of this clonotype. This chain uses TRBV12-3 or TRBV12-4 with TRBJ2-5, with 9 bases lining up with TRBD2. Unmatched junction bases numbered 9, after V lost 6 bases and J lost 7 bases. This CDR3 comprises 14 residues. CDR3 loop: CASSKSGGSGTQYF. CDR3 in DNA: TGTGCCAGCAGCAAGAGCGGGGGGTCAGGGACCCAGTACTTC.

This clonotype was counted ten times or more. The V gene is TRBV11-2, the J gene TRBJ2-7, with 8 bases lining up with TRBD1. Germline loops: CDR1 SGHAT, CDR2 FQNNGV. The CDR3 is 16 residues long. Trimming at V came to 5 bases and at J to 0 bases, leaving 9 bases not matched to a gene. The CDR3 DNA reads as TGTGCCAGCAGCCGGGGGATCGGACAGGGCTCCTACGAGCAGTACTTC. The encoded protein is CASSRGIGQGSYEQYF.

CDR3 region: CASSLATYSGANVLTF. DNA for the CDR3: TGTGCCAGCAGCTTGGCCACATACTCTGGGGCCAACGTCCTGACTTTC. V and J are TRBV5-4 and TRBJ2-6, with no clear D. There are 16 residues in the CDR3. Germline values: CDR1 SGHNT, CDR2 YYREEE (reference sequence). Trimming pared 0 bases from V and 0 bases from J, leaving 7 bases between.

This clonotype was detected ten times or more. The chain recombines TRBV12-3 or TRBV12-4 with TRBJ1-1; D not certain. This CDR3 has 17 residues. V was shortened by 5 bases and J by 3 bases, with 22 bases between the two germline ends. CDR3 nucleotides: TGTGCCAGCAGTCCCGGTGAGTGGGCAGACTTTTACACTGAAGCTTTCTTT. Amino acids: CASSPGEWADFYTEAFF.

This chain links TRBV29-1 with TRBJ2-1, with 8 bases aligning to TRBD2. There are 17 residues in the CDR3. The V segment lost 0 bases and the J segment 6 bases; nucleotides outside the gene matches: 13. Per germline, CDR1 SQVTM and CDR2 ANQGSEA. The CDR3: CSVEDWAGGGHPNEQFF. As DNA, the CDR3 is TGCAGCGTTGAAGATTGGGCTGGCGGGGGGCACCCCAATGAGCAGTTCTTC.

V and J are TRBV11-2 and TRBJ2-1, with 8 bases aligning to TRBD1. The germline CDR1 and CDR2 sequences are SGHAT and FQNNGV. The CDR3 spans 12 residues. Losses at the gene ends were 11 bases for V and 9 bases for J; bases not matched to a gene: 9. The CDR3, as DNA: TGTGCCTGGGAACCAGGGGGCAGTGAGCAGTTCTTC. As protein: CAWEPGGSEQFF.

This clonotype appeared a few times. V gene TRBV12-5 combines with J gene TRBJ2-2; 8 bases map to TRBD2. The V gene end was trimmed by 4 bases and the J gene end by 4 bases; junction bases not matched to a gene: 8. This CDR3 is built from 16 residues. Looked up from germline, CDR1 is LGHNT and CDR2 is FRNRAP. The CDR3 region has the DNA TGTGCTAGTGGTTCGATAGCGGGACTATTCACCGGGGAGCTGTTTTTT. As protein: CASGSIAGLFTGELFF.